This is a list of T cell receptor beta chains from one sample in a study of early T cells in non-severe SARS-CoV-2 infection. TCRdb re-analysed the 5' RACE reads in MiXCR, keeping a single row per CDR3 protein. The sample has 110,000 or so distinct CDR3 sequences; 9.5% to 13% are singletons. The sample was whole blood. The receptors originated from an adult who was a healthcare worker with PCR-confirmed SARS-CoV-2 infection or an uninfected control (not recorded which). Each CDR3 is given with its conserved first and last residue. The order of the fields is CDR3 length, clone size, V gene, J gene, D gene, CDR3 protein, CDR3 DNA. A D gene is named only where the DNA matches it firmly. The size field is filled for only some rows; it gives once, few, many or a size class.

cdr3_length: 16
clone_size: .
v_call: TRBV5-1
j_call: TRBJ2-3
d_call: .
cdr3_aa: CASSIDPAAYTDTQYF
cdr3_nt: TGCGCCAGCAGCATAGACCCGGCGGCCTACACAGATACGCAGTATTTT

cdr3_length: 14
clone_size: many
v_call: TRBV24-1
j_call: TRBJ2-3
d_call: TRBD2
cdr3_aa: CATSTAGPSDTQYF
cdr3_nt: TGTGCCACCAGTACAGCGGGACCGTCAGATACGCAGTATTTT

cdr3_length: 14
clone_size: many
v_call: TRBV20-1
j_call: TRBJ2-7
d_call: TRBD2
cdr3_aa: CSARTSGGPLGQYF
cdr3_nt: TGCAGTGCCAGGACTAGCGGGGGGCCCTTGGGGCAGTACTTC

cdr3_length: 15
clone_size: .
v_call: TRBV14
j_call: TRBJ2-7
d_call: TRBD1
cdr3_aa: CASSQGRDRLYEQYF
cdr3_nt: TGTGCCAGCAGCCAAGGCCGGGACAGACTTTACGAGCAGTACTTC

cdr3_length: 13
clone_size: many
v_call: TRBV6-4
j_call: TRBJ2-6
d_call: .
cdr3_aa: CASSEDRQAGSNF
cdr3_nt: TGTGCCAGCAGCGAGGATCGACAGGCTGGGTCAAACTTC

cdr3_length: 11
clone_size: .
v_call: TRBV29-1
j_call: TRBJ1-1
d_call: .
cdr3_aa: CSVSSGYQAFF
cdr3_nt: TGCAGCGTTAGCTCGGGGTACCAAGCTTTCTTT

cdr3_length: 17
clone_size: .
v_call: TRBV6-1
j_call: TRBJ2-1
d_call: .
cdr3_aa: CASSVSTGALYYNEQFF
cdr3_nt: TGTGCCAGCAGCGTCAGTACGGGGGCCCTTTACTACAATGAGCAGTTCTTC

cdr3_length: 16
clone_size: .
v_call: TRBV11-2
j_call: TRBJ2-2
d_call: TRBD1
cdr3_aa: CASSPWTGMNTGELFF
cdr3_nt: TGTGCCAGCAGCCCCTGGACAGGGATGAACACCGGGGAGCTGTTTTTT

cdr3_length: 12
clone_size: .
v_call: TRBV29-1
j_call: TRBJ2-7
d_call: TRBD2
cdr3_aa: CSAATSDYEQYF
cdr3_nt: TGCAGCGCCGCGACTAGCGACTACGAGCAGTACTTC

cdr3_length: 13
clone_size: .
v_call: TRBV7-9
j_call: TRBJ2-7
d_call: .
cdr3_aa: CASSPPSFNEQYF
cdr3_nt: TGTGCCAGCAGCCCTCCGAGTTTCAACGAGCAGTACTTC

cdr3_length: 16
clone_size: many
v_call: TRBV29-1
j_call: TRBJ2-2
d_call: TRBD1
cdr3_aa: CSVRGVGTEGTGELFF
cdr3_nt: TGCAGCGTACGAGGGGTTGGGACAGAAGGAACCGGGGAGCTGTTTTTT

cdr3_length: 14
clone_size: .
v_call: TRBV5-1
j_call: TRBJ1-1
d_call: TRBD1
cdr3_aa: CASSPDRDHTEAFF
cdr3_nt: TGCGCCAGCAGCCCGGACAGGGACCACACTGAAGCTTTCTTT

cdr3_length: 16
clone_size: few
v_call: TRBV7-2
j_call: TRBJ1-5
d_call: .
cdr3_aa: CASSLGPEPSNQPQHF
cdr3_nt: TGTGCCAGCAGCTTAGGGCCGGAGCCTAGCAATCAGCCCCAGCATTTT

cdr3_length: 17
clone_size: few
v_call: TRBV19
j_call: TRBJ2-1
d_call: TRBD1
cdr3_aa: CASSGDRGRQAKGEQFF
cdr3_nt: TGTGCCAGTAGTGGCGACAGGGGACGGCAAGCGAAGGGTGAGCAGTTCTTC

cdr3_length: 18
clone_size: many
v_call: TRBV6-2/TRBV6-3
j_call: TRBJ2-3
d_call: TRBD2
cdr3_aa: CASQNGVAGGRFPDTQYF
cdr3_nt: TGTGCCAGCCAAAACGGGGTAGCGGGGGGCCGCTTCCCAGATACGCAGTATTTT

cdr3_length: 15
clone_size: .
v_call: TRBV12-3/TRBV12-4
j_call: TRBJ2-3
d_call: TRBD2
cdr3_aa: CASSPGGRFTDTQYF
cdr3_nt: TGTGCCAGCAGTCCTGGCGGGAGGTTCACAGATACGCAGTATTTT

cdr3_length: 18
clone_size: .
v_call: TRBV11-2
j_call: TRBJ2-1
d_call: TRBD2
cdr3_aa: CASSLDMGLAGSYNEQFF
cdr3_nt: TGTGCCAGCAGCTTAGATATGGGGCTAGCGGGGAGCTACAATGAGCAGTTCTTC

cdr3_length: 16
clone_size: .
v_call: TRBV11-3
j_call: TRBJ2-2
d_call: .
cdr3_aa: CASSFDSRGMTGELFF
cdr3_nt: TGTGCCAGCAGCTTCGACTCACGGGGCATGACCGGGGAGCTGTTTTTT

cdr3_length: 14
clone_size: .
v_call: TRBV9
j_call: TRBJ2-3
d_call: TRBD2
cdr3_aa: CASSVAGGPDTQYF
cdr3_nt: TGTGCCAGCAGCGTAGCGGGGGGGCCGGATACGCAGTATTTT

cdr3_length: 18
clone_size: few
v_call: TRBV27
j_call: TRBJ2-3
d_call: TRBD2
cdr3_aa: CASSSLPGLAGSTDTQYF
cdr3_nt: TGTGCCAGCAGTTCCCTACCGGGACTAGCGGGAAGCACAGATACGCAGTATTTT

cdr3_length: 13
clone_size: few
v_call: TRBV20-1
j_call: TRBJ1-2
d_call: .
cdr3_aa: CSARGGGAYGYTF
cdr3_nt: TGCAGTGCTAGAGGCGGGGGCGCCTATGGCTACACCTTC

cdr3_length: 15
clone_size: few
v_call: TRBV7-9
j_call: TRBJ2-3
d_call: TRBD2
cdr3_aa: CASSLSSGSTDTQYF
cdr3_nt: TGTGCCAGCAGCTTGTCTAGCGGGAGCACAGATACGCAGTATTTT

cdr3_length: 15
clone_size: few
v_call: TRBV5-6
j_call: TRBJ1-6
d_call: .
cdr3_aa: CASSFRILRNSPLHF
cdr3_nt: TGTGCCAGCAGCTTCAGGATTTTACGTAATTCACCCCTCCACTTT

cdr3_length: 15
clone_size: many
v_call: TRBV14
j_call: TRBJ1-1
d_call: .
cdr3_aa: CASSQVQGRYTEAFF
cdr3_nt: TGTGCCAGCAGCCAAGTTCAGGGACGTTACACTGAAGCTTTCTTT

cdr3_length: 11
clone_size: many
v_call: TRBV6-2/TRBV6-3
j_call: TRBJ1-1
d_call: .
cdr3_aa: CASKRPPEAFF
cdr3_nt: TGTGCCAGCAAAAGACCGCCTGAAGCTTTCTTT

cdr3_length: 14
clone_size: .
v_call: TRBV7-6
j_call: TRBJ2-1
d_call: .
cdr3_aa: CASSPWAGFNEQFF
cdr3_nt: TGTGCCAGCAGCCCCTGGGCGGGTTTCAATGAGCAGTTCTTC

cdr3_length: 18
clone_size: .
v_call: TRBV7-9
j_call: TRBJ2-3
d_call: TRBD2
cdr3_aa: CASSLATSGGFFTDTQYF
cdr3_nt: TGTGCCAGCAGCTTGGCGACTAGCGGGGGATTTTTCACAGATACGCAGTATTTT

cdr3_length: 15
clone_size: few
v_call: TRBV12-3/TRBV12-4
j_call: TRBJ2-3
d_call: TRBD2
cdr3_aa: CASSPWGTNTDTQYF
cdr3_nt: TGTGCCAGCAGCCCCTGGGGGACTAACACAGATACGCAGTATTTT

cdr3_length: 18
clone_size: many
v_call: TRBV9
j_call: TRBJ2-2
d_call: TRBD2
cdr3_aa: CASSVGAGVVVHTGELFF
cdr3_nt: TGTGCCAGCAGCGTAGGTGCGGGGGTGGTCGTCCACACCGGGGAGCTGTTTTTT

cdr3_length: 18
clone_size: few
v_call: TRBV24-1
j_call: TRBJ2-1
d_call: TRBD2
cdr3_aa: CATSARRGGVTATDEQFF
cdr3_nt: TGTGCCACCAGTGCTAGGCGGGGGGGAGTAACTGCTACGGATGAGCAGTTCTTC

cdr3_length: 15
clone_size: many
v_call: TRBV13
j_call: TRBJ2-7
d_call: TRBD1
cdr3_aa: CASSKLQGSLNEQYF
cdr3_nt: TGTGCCAGCAGCAAATTACAGGGGTCCTTGAACGAGCAGTACTTC

cdr3_length: 13
clone_size: many
v_call: TRBV7-6
j_call: TRBJ2-3
d_call: .
cdr3_aa: CASSVTRTDTQYF
cdr3_nt: TGTGCCAGCAGCGTCACCCGCACAGATACGCAGTATTTT

cdr3_length: 15
clone_size: many
v_call: TRBV13
j_call: TRBJ2-7
d_call: .
cdr3_aa: CASSPQKGIPYEQYF
cdr3_nt: TGTGCCAGCAGCCCCCAGAAGGGGATCCCCTACGAGCAGTACTTC

cdr3_length: 18
clone_size: .
v_call: TRBV19
j_call: TRBJ1-5
d_call: TRBD1
cdr3_aa: CASSIPPRQGLSNQPQHF
cdr3_nt: TGTGCCAGTAGTATCCCCCCGCGACAGGGACTTAGCAATCAGCCCCAGCATTTT

cdr3_length: 14
clone_size: .
v_call: TRBV20-1
j_call: TRBJ2-7
d_call: TRBD2
cdr3_aa: CSATLAGGPAEQYF
cdr3_nt: TGCAGTGCCACCCTAGCGGGAGGTCCTGCCGAGCAGTACTTC

cdr3_length: 15
clone_size: .
v_call: TRBV28
j_call: TRBJ2-5
d_call: .
cdr3_aa: CASSLDIGGLETQYF
cdr3_nt: TGTGCCAGCAGTTTAGATATCGGGGGCTTGGAGACCCAGTACTTC

cdr3_length: 13
clone_size: few
v_call: TRBV18
j_call: TRBJ1-2
d_call: .
cdr3_aa: CASSNTINYGYTF
cdr3_nt: TGTGCCAGCTCAAATACAATTAACTATGGCTACACCTTC

cdr3_length: 14
clone_size: few
v_call: TRBV6-1
j_call: TRBJ2-2
d_call: .
cdr3_aa: CASSELGNTGELFF
cdr3_nt: TGTGCCAGCAGTGAGTTAGGGAACACCGGGGAGCTGTTTTTT

cdr3_length: 16
clone_size: few
v_call: TRBV5-1
j_call: TRBJ2-3
d_call: TRBD2
cdr3_aa: CASSLAGTSGTHTQYF
cdr3_nt: TGCGCCAGCAGCTTGGCCGGGACTAGCGGGACCCATACGCAGTATTTT

cdr3_length: 14
clone_size: .
v_call: TRBV29-1
j_call: TRBJ2-3
d_call: TRBD2
cdr3_aa: CSVEWTSGTDTQYF
cdr3_nt: TGCAGCGTTGAATGGACTAGCGGCACAGATACGCAGTATTTT

cdr3_length: 15
clone_size: .
v_call: TRBV5-5
j_call: TRBJ2-2
d_call: .
cdr3_aa: CASGERWTDRGELFF
cdr3_nt: TGTGCCAGCGGCGAGCGATGGACAGATCGCGGGGAGCTGTTTTTT

cdr3_length: 15
clone_size: many
v_call: TRBV18
j_call: TRBJ2-7
d_call: .
cdr3_aa: CASSPRKGTPYEQYF
cdr3_nt: TGTGCCAGCTCACCGCGAAAAGGGACCCCCTACGAGCAGTACTTC

cdr3_length: 13
clone_size: .
v_call: TRBV14
j_call: TRBJ1-1
d_call: .
cdr3_aa: CASSQDGNTEAFF
cdr3_nt: TGTGCCAGCAGTCAGGACGGTAACACTGAAGCTTTCTTT

cdr3_length: 15
clone_size: many
v_call: TRBV7-6
j_call: TRBJ2-7
d_call: .
cdr3_aa: CASSLGPGSSYEQYF
cdr3_nt: TGTGCCAGCAGCTTAGGCCCAGGGAGCTCCTACGAGCAGTACTTC

cdr3_length: 13
clone_size: few
v_call: TRBV7-8
j_call: TRBJ1-5
d_call: .
cdr3_aa: CASSLDPNQPQHF
cdr3_nt: TGTGCCAGCAGCTTAGATCCCAATCAGCCCCAGCATTTT

cdr3_length: 14
clone_size: few
v_call: TRBV6-5
j_call: TRBJ2-3
d_call: .
cdr3_aa: CASSYILAGDTQYF
cdr3_nt: TGTGCCAGCAGTTATATCCTAGCTGGAGATACGCAGTATTTT